This T cell receptor beta chain originates from a study of blood T cell repertoires in COVID-19. As for the study in general: Collection of acute and convalescent COVID-19 samples took place in the United States, Italy and Spain. PBMCs, B-cell-depleted T cells, or T cells were the source of the cDNA or gDNA that made up the material.

In the authors' methods: Amplification with reference gene primers provided the estimates of nucleated cell counts. TCRdb keeps only in-frame clones here, not all; method: immunoSEQ multiplex PCR. V and J calls and clone size are those listed in that table; D and trimming were worked out from the DNA. The sample gives about 84,000 clones, 80% to 90% of which show up once; around 36% is in the top ten. With 0 bases removed from V and 1 base from J, the gap between germline ends came to 10 bases. The CDR3 is made up of 16 amino acids. Germline CDR1 and CDR2: SGHRS and YFSETQ. The sequenced sample consisted of peripheral blood. The chain uses TRBV5-1 and TRBJ2-2, with D maybe TRBD1 (5 bases). The receptor comes from a man aged 80 or over with active or convalescent COVID-19. The CDR3: CASSLEGQVNTGELFF. As DNA, the CDR3 is TGCGCCAGCAGCTTGGAGGGGCAGGTGAACACCGGGGAGCTGTTTTTT.